The 28 T cell receptor beta chains below come from one sample, sequenced in a study of T-cell reconstitution after alpha-beta-depleted transplantation in children. Unique molecular identifiers were used in preparing the TCRbeta library. From the PCR reads, TCRdb called clonotypes with MiXCR, one entry per CDR3 protein. This table has around 440,000 distinct CDR3 sequences, 15% to 20% appearing once. Source: PBMCs, mostly from graft donor cells, taken 360 days after TCRalphabeta/CD19-depleted stem cell transplant. All receptors come from a boy in the first two years of life who had a stem cell transplant for Wiskott-Aldrich syndrome, so the T cells may come from the graft donor.

The chain carries TRBV27 and TRBJ2-3; TRBD2 agrees at 9 bases. Trimming at V came to 7 bases and at J to 2 bases, leaving 7 bases not matched to a gene. The CDR3 sequence is 15 residues long. CDR1 is MNHEY and CDR2 is SMNVEV in the germline V gene (reference sequence). CDR3 in amino acids: CASTLAGAHTDTQYF. In DNA form, the CDR3 reads TGTGCCAGCACCTTAGCGGGAGCCCACACAGATACGCAGTATTTT.

The chain employs TRBV5-1 and TRBJ2-2; D gene unclear. CDR3 length equals 13 residues. Trimming cost V 5 bases and J 1 base, with 6 bases left between them. Germline V gene sequence: CDR1 SGHRS, CDR2 YFSETQ. CDR3 loop: CASRSENTGELFF. CDR3 coding DNA: TGCGCCAGCAGGTCAGAGAACACCGGGGAGCTGTTTTTT.

The sample holds a few counts of this clonotype. The chain is built from TRBV4-1 and TRBJ2-1; 7 nucleotides agree with TRBD1. The CDR3 runs 17 residues. CDR1 MGHRA and CDR2 YSYEKL come from the germline V gene. V lost 1 base and J lost 1; bases outside the gene matches: 7. The CDR3 reads CASSQGRTGPSYNEQFF. The CDR3 DNA reads TGCGCCAGCAGCCAAGGCAGGACAGGACCATCCTACAATGAGCAGTTCTTC.

The chain couples TRBV27 to TRBJ2-5, with no clear D. V dropped 5 bases and J dropped 5 bases, with 18 bases sitting between them. Germline V gene data show CDR1 as MNHEY and CDR2 as SMNVEV (reference sequence). This CDR3 comprises 15 residues. In DNA form, the CDR3 reads TGTGCCAGCAGTAGCTTAGCTGAGGTTCGGGAGACCCAGTACTTC. This gives the protein CASSSLAEVRETQYF.

This clonotype was picked up a small number of times. This chain connects TRBV12-3 or TRBV12-4 to TRBJ1-2; D unclear. Between the trimmed V and J ends, which lost 7 bases and 4 bases, there was a span of 16 bases. This CDR3 region has 14 residues. Written as DNA, the CDR3 is TGTGCCAGCAATCCCCGACGGTCTTCCTATGGCTACACCTTC. Encoded protein: CASNPRRSSYGYTF.

This clonotype came up many times. The chain joins TRBV12-3 or TRBV12-4 to TRBJ2-7; 9 nucleotides align to TRBD2. This CDR3 has 14 residues. J was trimmed by 2 bases and V by 6 bases; bases with no gene match: 5. The CDR3 protein is CASSPRLAAYEQYF. The CDR3, as DNA: TGTGCCAGCAGCCCTAGACTAGCGGCCTACGAGCAGTACTTC.

The gene calls are TRBV29-1 and TRBJ1-3; D is unclear. The CDR3 length is 14 residues. CDR1 is SQVTM, CDR2 ANQGSEA, per germline. Trimming removed 4 bases at V and 1 base at J, with 11 bases between. CDR3 region: CSVVRGSSGNTIYF. CDR3 DNA sequence: TGCAGCGTTGTGAGAGGGAGTTCTGGAAACACCATATATTTT.

This clonotype was counted between two and nine times. The chain carries TRBV7-6 and TRBJ2-2; 10 bases line up with TRBD2. Germline V gene data show CDR1 as SGHVS and CDR2 as FNYEAQ. V lost 3 bases to trimming and J lost 0 bases; unmatched junction nucleotides: 13. This CDR3 is 20 amino acids long. The CDR3 region is CASSLAGVIAGGPNTGELFF. CDR3 sequence (DNA): TGTGCCAGCAGCTTGGCTGGTGTGATAGCGGGGGGTCCGAACACCGGGGAGCTGTTTTTT.

The V call is TRBV20-1, the J call TRBJ1-1; the match to TRBD1 covers 7 bases. Per germline, CDR1 DFQATT and CDR2 SNEGSKA (reference sequence). The CDR3 contains 11 residues. V lost 6 bases, J lost 5 bases, and 3 bases stayed unmatched. DNA for the CDR3: TGCAGTGCAGACAGGGAAACTGAAGCTTTCTTT. Translation: CSADRETEAFF.

The chain couples TRBV4-3 to TRBJ2-3; the match to TRBD2 covers 13 bases. The CDR3 totals 18 residues. Germline V gene data show CDR1 as LGHNA and CDR2 as YSLEER. The junction had 10 bases not matched to a gene; V was cut back by 3 bases and J by 4 bases. In nucleotides, the CDR3 is TGCGCCAGCAGCCACCATCAAACTAGCGGGAGGGAGGCAGATACGCAGTATTTT. It translates to CASSHHQTSGREADTQYF.

This clonotype occurred a few times. The V gene is TRBV19, the J gene TRBJ2-5; D might be TRBD1 (6 bases). The V gene lost 3 bases and the J gene lost 5 bases, with 10 bases spanning the gap. In germline, CDR1 is LNHDA, CDR2 SQIVND (reference sequence). The CDR3 is 13 residues long. Written as DNA, the CDR3 is TGTGCCAGTAGTATCACAGGGTGGGAGACCCAGTACTTC. This encodes CASSITGWETQYF.

With regard to this clonotype: Being one base from a much bigger clone, this may be a read error. The CDR3, as DNA: TGTGCCAGCTACGGGGACAGCCTGTCTTACACAGGTACGCAGTATTTT. It is translated as CASYGDSLSYTGTQYF. V is TRBV5-5 and J is TRBJ2-3; 7 bases fit TRBD1. The V gene's germline CDR1 is SGHKS and CDR2 YYEKEE (reference sequence). CDR3 size: 16 residues.

This clonotype was detected a few times. V gene TRBV7-8 combines with J gene TRBJ2-7, with 7 bases aligning to TRBD1. This CDR3 is 19 amino acids long. CDR1 is SGHVS, CDR2 FQNEAQ, per germline. Trimming removed 7 bases from V and 0 bases from J; junction bases left unmatched: 21. The CDR3 loop is CASTIGGPRWDGSSYEQYF. CDR3 nucleotide sequence: TGTGCCAGCACCATAGGGGGCCCCCGATGGGACGGAAGCTCCTACGAGCAGTACTTC.

This clonotype has only a few counts. CDR3: CATSPPQGLGTDTQYF. The CDR3 DNA sequence: TGTGCCACCAGCCCCCCACAGGGTCTTGGCACAGATACGCAGTATTTT. V gene TRBV24-1 combines with J gene TRBJ2-3; possible D gene TRBD1, 6 bases. Germline V gene data show CDR1 as KGHDR and CDR2 as SFDVKD. This CDR3 has 16 amino acids. The ends were cut back, 7 bases at V and 1 base at J, with 17 bases in the middle.

The genes are TRBV12-3 or TRBV12-4 and TRBJ2-7; 7 bases are shared with TRBD2. CDR3 length equals 16 residues. After removal of 5 bases from V and 2 bases from J, the junction contained 12 bases not matched to a gene. The CDR3 loop reads CASSPFGDYFPYEQYF. As DNA, the CDR3 is TGTGCCAGCAGTCCGTTCGGGGACTATTTCCCCTACGAGCAGTACTTC.

This rearrangement joins TRBV12-3 or TRBV12-4 to TRBJ2-1, with D possibly called TRBD1 or TRBD2 (5 bases each). V dropped 6 bases and J dropped 7 bases, with 13 bases sitting between them. CDR3 length: 13 amino acids. The CDR3 loop is CASSNRDGNEQFF. The CDR3 nucleotides read TGTGCCAGCAGCAACCGGGACGGAAATGAGCAGTTCTTC.

This rearrangement joins TRBV7-6 to TRBJ2-1; the D is unclear. CDR1 is SGHVS and CDR2 is FNYEAQ in the germline V gene. There are 16 residues in the CDR3. V lost 1 base to trimming and J lost 3 bases, with 13 bases between them. CDR3: CASSLGVSRLYNEQFF. The CDR3 bases are TGTGCCAGCAGCTTAGGTGTCAGCCGGCTCTACAATGAGCAGTTCTTC.

This clonotype was counted between two and nine times. The chain is built from TRBV29-1 and TRBJ2-3, with D tentatively TRBD1 (5 bases). CDR1 and CDR2 (germline): SQVTM, ANQGSEA. CDR3 length: 15 amino acids. CDR3 nucleotides: TGCAGTGTCATAGGCCGAAGGGTTCAGGGAAATACGCAGTATTTT. It translates to CSVIGRRVQGNTQYF.

This clonotype showed up just a few times. The chain uses TRBV23-1 and TRBJ2-7; TRBD1 might be the D (5 bases). TRBV23-1 is an ORF for which the function is uncertain. V lost 3 bases and J 10 bases, leaving 10 bases between the germline ends. This CDR3 region has 11 residues. The CDR3 is CASSQRQQQYF. The DNA for the CDR3 is TGCGCCAGCAGTCAGCGACAGCAACAGTACTTC.

This chain links TRBV15 with TRBJ2-5; no firm D call. Germline assignment: CDR1 LNHNV and CDR2 YYDKDF (reference sequence). CDR3 length equals 15 residues. Trimming removed 6 bases at V and 2 bases at J, with 16 bases between. This CDR3 is CATSEAEKKQETQYF. The CDR3 DNA is TGTGCCACCAGTGAGGCAGAGAAAAAACAAGAGACCCAGTACTTC.

V and J are TRBV12-3 or TRBV12-4 and TRBJ2-7; possible D gene TRBD2, 6 bases. CDR3 length equals 16 residues. The V and J ends lost 4 bases and 2 bases respectively, with 18 bases between them. The CDR3 DNA follows: TGTGCCAGCAGTTACTCCATGACGCTAGCGACCTACGAGCAGTACTTC. Protein sequence: CASSYSMTLATYEQYF.

The J gene is TRBJ1-6, the V gene TRBV12-3 or TRBV12-4; D is ambiguous. This CDR3 has 13 residues. Trimming took 3 bases from V and 1 from J, leaving 1 base between them. CDR3 bases: TGTGCCAGCAGTTTTTCCTATAATTCACCCCTCCACTTT. Translation: CASSFSYNSPLHF.

This clonotype was detected only a few times. The chain is built from TRBV7-9 and TRBJ1-1, with 9 bases fitting TRBD1. This CDR3 spans 16 amino acids. V was clipped by 5 bases and J by 1 base; unmatched bases: 8. Germline V CDR1 and CDR2: SEHNR, FQNEAQ (reference sequence). The CDR3 sequence: CASSSRDRVGNTEAFF. CDR3 nucleotide sequence: TGTGCCAGCAGCAGCCGGGACAGGGTGGGGAACACTGAAGCTTTCTTT.

The V gene is TRBV6-4, the J gene TRBJ2-6; D remains unclear. The germline gives CDR1 MRHNA, CDR2 SNTAGT. The germline V and J ends were trimmed by 5 bases and 0 bases, with 8 bases remaining between them. The CDR3 is made up of 15 amino acids. CDR3 residues: CASSLHDSGANVLTF. For the CDR3, the DNA is TGTGCCAGCAGTCTACATGACTCTGGGGCCAACGTCCTGACTTTC.

This clonotype has more than one count but fewer than ten. The rearrangement links TRBV5-1 to TRBJ2-2, with 8 bases fitting TRBD1. Germline V gene sequence: CDR1 SGHRS, CDR2 YFSETQ. The CDR3 sequence is 13 residues long. The junction had 4 bases not matched to a gene; V was cut back by 5 bases and J by 7 bases. The DNA of the CDR3 is TGCGCCAGCAGGACAGGGGACGGCGGGGAGCTGTTTTTT. It encodes CASRTGDGGELFF.

The chain recombines TRBV5-1 with TRBJ1-6; D unclear. Trimming removed 0 bases at V and 2 bases at J, with 6 bases between. The CDR3 is 15 amino acids. The germline CDR1 and CDR2 sequences are SGHRS and YFSETQ. The CDR3 DNA sequence: TGCGCCAGCAGCTTGGTGAGGACCTATAATTCACCCCTCCACTTT. Residues: CASSLVRTYNSPLHF.

This clonotype was observed a few times. The rearrangement joins TRBV11-3 to TRBJ2-1, with D perhaps TRBD1 (5 bases). The CDR3 contains 15 residues. CDR1 is SGHNT and CDR2 is YENEEA in the germline V gene. Between the trimmed V and J ends, which lost 3 bases and 5 bases, there was a span of 14 bases. CDR3: CASSFFRTRNNEQFF. Written as DNA, the CDR3 is TGTGCCAGCAGCTTCTTCCGGACAAGGAACAATGAGCAGTTCTTC.

This clonotype was detected a few times. The rearrangement uses TRBV10-3 and TRBJ2-3; the D is unclear. CDR1 and CDR2 (germline): ENHRY, SYGVKD. Trimming removed 11 bases from V and 4 bases from J, with 22 bases in between. CDR3 length equals 15 residues. The CDR3 here is CASSPGARVSDTQYF. The CDR3 DNA reads TGTGCCTCCTCCCCGGGCGCCCGAGTCTCAGATACGCAGTATTTT.